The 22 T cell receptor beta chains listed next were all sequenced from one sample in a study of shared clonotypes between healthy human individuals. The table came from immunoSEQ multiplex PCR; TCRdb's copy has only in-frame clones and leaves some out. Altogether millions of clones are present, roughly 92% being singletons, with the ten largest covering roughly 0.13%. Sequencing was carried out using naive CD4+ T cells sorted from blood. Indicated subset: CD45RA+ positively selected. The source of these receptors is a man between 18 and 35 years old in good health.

The DNA of the CDR3 is TGTGCCAGCAGCTCAGGACAGGGTTGGAATGAGCAGTTCTTC. Its protein product is CASSSGQGWNEQFF. V and J are TRBV7-6 and TRBJ2-1, with 8 bases identical to TRBD1. Germline V lookup: CDR1 SGHVS, CDR2 FNYEAQ. Trimming cost V 4 bases and J 7 bases; bases outside gene matches: 6. The CDR3 contains 14 residues.

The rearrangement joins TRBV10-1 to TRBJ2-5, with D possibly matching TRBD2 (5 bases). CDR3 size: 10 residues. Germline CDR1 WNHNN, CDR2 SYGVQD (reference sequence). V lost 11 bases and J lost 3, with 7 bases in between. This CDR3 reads CAGSKETQYF. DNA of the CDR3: TGCGCCGGGAGCAAAGAGACCCAGTACTTC.

The chain's CDR3 is CASSQGPGMNTEAFF. DNA for the CDR3: TGCGCCAGCAGCCAGGGGCCGGGGATGAACACTGAAGCTTTCTTT. The V gene is TRBV5-1, the J gene TRBJ1-1, with TRBD1 as a possible D gene (6 bases). CDR3 size: 15 residues. The germline gives CDR1 SGHRS, CDR2 YFSETQ. The V gene lost 4 bases and the J gene lost 0 bases, with 13 bases spanning the gap. The variable domain in full, with the rest retrieved from reference TRBV5-1 and TRBJ1-1, is KAGVTQTPRYLIKTRGQQVTLSCSPISGHRSVSWYQQTPGQGLQFLFEYFSETQRNKGNFPGRFSGRQFSNSRSEMNVSTLELGDSALYLCASSQGPGMNTEAFFGQGTRLTVV.

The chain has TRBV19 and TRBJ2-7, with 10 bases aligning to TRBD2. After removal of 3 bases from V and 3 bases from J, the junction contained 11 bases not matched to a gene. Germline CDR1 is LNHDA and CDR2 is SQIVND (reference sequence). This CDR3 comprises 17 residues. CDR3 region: CASSIIFSASGSYEQYF. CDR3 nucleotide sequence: TGTGCCAGTAGTATTATTTTTTCGGCTAGCGGGAGCTACGAGCAGTACTTC. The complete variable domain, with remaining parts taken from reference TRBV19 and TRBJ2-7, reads DGGITQSPKYLFRKEGQNVTLSCEQNLNHDAMYWYRQDPGQGLRLIYYSQIVNDFQKGDIAEGYSVSREKKESFPLTVTSAQKNPTAFYLCASSIIFSASGSYEQYFGPGTRLTVT.

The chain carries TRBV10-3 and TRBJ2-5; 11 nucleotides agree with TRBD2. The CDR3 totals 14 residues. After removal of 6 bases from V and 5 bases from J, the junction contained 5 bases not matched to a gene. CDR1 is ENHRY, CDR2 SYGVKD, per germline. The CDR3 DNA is TGTGCCATCAGCCTAGCGGGAGGTGGGGAGACCCAGTACTTC. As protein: CAISLAGGGETQYF.

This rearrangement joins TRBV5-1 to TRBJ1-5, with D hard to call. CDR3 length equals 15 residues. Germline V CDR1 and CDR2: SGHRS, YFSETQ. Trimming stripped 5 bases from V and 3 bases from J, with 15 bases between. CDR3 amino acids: CASRMGPEVNQPQHF. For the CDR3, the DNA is TGCGCCAGCAGGATGGGCCCAGAAGTCAATCAGCCCCAGCATTTT.

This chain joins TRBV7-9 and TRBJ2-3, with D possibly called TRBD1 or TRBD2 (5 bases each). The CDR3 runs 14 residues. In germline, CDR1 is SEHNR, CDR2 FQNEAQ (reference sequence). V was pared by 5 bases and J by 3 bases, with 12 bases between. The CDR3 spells CASSPKWGTDTQYF. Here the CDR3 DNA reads TGTGCCAGCAGCCCGAAGTGGGGGACAGATACGCAGTATTTT.

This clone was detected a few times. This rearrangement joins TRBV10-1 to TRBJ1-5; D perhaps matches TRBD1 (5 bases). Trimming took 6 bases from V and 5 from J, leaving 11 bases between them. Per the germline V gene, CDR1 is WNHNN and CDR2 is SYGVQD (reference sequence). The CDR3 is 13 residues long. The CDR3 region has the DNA TGCGCCAGCAGGCAGGGAGTGGATCAGCCCCAGCATTTT. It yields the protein CASRQGVDQPQHF.

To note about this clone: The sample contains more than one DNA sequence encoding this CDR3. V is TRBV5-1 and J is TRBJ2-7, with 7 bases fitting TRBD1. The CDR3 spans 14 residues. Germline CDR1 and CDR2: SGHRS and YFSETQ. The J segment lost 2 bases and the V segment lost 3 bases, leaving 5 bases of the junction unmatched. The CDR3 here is CASSSTGTTYEQYF. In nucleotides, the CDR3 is TGCGCCAGCAGCTCGACAGGGACGACCTACGAGCAGTACTTC. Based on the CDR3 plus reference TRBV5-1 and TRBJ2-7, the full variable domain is KAGVTQTPRYLIKTRGQQVTLSCSPISGHRSVSWYQQTPGQGLQFLFEYFSETQRNKGNFPGRFSGRQFSNSRSEMNVSTLELGDSALYLCASSSTGTTYEQYFGPGTRLTVT.

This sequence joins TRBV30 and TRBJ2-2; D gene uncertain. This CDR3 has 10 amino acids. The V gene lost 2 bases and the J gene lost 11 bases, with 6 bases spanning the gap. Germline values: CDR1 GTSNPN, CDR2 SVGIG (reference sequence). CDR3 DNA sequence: TGTGCCTGGAGTCAAGCTGAGCTGTTTTTT. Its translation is CAWSQAELFF.

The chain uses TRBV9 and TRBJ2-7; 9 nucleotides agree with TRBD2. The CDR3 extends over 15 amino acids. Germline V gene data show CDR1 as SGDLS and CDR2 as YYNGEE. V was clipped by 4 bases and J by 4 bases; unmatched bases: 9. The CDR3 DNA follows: TGTGCCAGCAGCTTCAGCGGGGGGCCCCAGTACGAGCAGTACTTC. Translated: CASSFSGGPQYEQYF.

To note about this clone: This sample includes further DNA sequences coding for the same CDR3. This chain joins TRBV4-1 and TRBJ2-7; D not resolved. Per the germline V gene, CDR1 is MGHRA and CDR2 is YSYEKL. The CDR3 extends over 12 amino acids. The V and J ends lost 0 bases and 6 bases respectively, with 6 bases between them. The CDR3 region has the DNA TGCGCCAGCAGCCAAGATTTGGTCGAGCAGTACTTC. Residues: CASSQDLVEQYF.

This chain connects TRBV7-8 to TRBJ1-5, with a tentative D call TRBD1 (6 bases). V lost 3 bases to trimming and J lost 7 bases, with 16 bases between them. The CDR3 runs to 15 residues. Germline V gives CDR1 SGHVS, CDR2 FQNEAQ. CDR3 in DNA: TGTGCCAGCAGCTTGGTAGGGGGGGCAAGGCAGCCCCAGCATTTT. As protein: CASSLVGGARQPQHF.

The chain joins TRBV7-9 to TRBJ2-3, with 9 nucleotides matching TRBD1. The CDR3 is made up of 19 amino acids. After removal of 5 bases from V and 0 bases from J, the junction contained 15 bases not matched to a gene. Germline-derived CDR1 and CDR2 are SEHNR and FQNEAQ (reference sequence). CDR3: CASSPRGTGTRMSTDTQYF. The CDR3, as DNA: TGTGCCAGCAGCCCAAGGGGGACAGGGACACGGATGAGCACAGATACGCAGTATTTT.

Written as DNA, the CDR3 is TGTGCCAGCAGTTTCCCAGGGCCCGAGCAGTACTTC. Translation gives CASSFPGPEQYF. The rearrangement joins TRBV28 to TRBJ2-7; possible D gene TRBD1, 5 bases. Germline CDR1 and CDR2: MDHEN and SYDVKM. The V gene lost 3 bases and the J gene lost 6 bases, with 9 bases spanning the gap. This CDR3 is built from 12 residues.

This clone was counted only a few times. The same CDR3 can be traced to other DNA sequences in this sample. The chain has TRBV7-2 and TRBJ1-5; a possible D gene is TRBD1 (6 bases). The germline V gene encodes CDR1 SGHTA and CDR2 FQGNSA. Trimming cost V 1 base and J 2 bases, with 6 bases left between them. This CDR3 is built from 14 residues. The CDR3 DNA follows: TGTGCCAGCAGCTTAGACAGGGGCAATCAGCCCCAGCATTTT. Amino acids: CASSLDRGNQPQHF. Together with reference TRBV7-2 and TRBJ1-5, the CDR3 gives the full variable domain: GAGVSQSPSNKVTEKGKDVELRCDPISGHTALYWYRQSLGQGLEFLIYFQGNSAPDKSGLPSDRFSAERTGGSVSTLTIQRTQQEDSAVYLCASSLDRGNQPQHFGDGTRLSIL.

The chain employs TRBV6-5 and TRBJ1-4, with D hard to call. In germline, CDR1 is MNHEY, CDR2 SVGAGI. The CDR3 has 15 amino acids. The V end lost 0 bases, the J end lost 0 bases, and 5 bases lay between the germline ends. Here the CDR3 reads CASSYSPTTNEKLFF. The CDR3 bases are TGTGCCAGCAGTTACTCGCCAACAACTAATGAAAAACTGTTTTTT.

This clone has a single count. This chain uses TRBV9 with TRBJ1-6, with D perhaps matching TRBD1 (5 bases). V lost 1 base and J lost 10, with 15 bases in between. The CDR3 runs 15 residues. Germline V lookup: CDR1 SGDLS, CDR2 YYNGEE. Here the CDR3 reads CASSVLGSGTSPLHF. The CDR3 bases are TGTGCCAGCAGCGTACTCGGGAGTGGGACCTCACCCCTCCACTTT. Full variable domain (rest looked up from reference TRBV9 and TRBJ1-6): DSGVTQTPKHLITATGQRVTLRCSPRSGDLSVYWYQQSLDQGLQFLIQYYNGEERAKGNILERFSAQQFPDLHSELNLSSLELGDSALYFCASSVLGSGTSPLHFGNGTRLTVT.

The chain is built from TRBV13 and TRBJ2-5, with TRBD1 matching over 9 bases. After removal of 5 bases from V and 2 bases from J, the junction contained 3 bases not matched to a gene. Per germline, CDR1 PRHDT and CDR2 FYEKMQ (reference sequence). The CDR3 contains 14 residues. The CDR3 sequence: CASSKTGGQETQYF. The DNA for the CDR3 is TGTGCCAGCAGCAAGACAGGGGGACAAGAGACCCAGTACTTC.

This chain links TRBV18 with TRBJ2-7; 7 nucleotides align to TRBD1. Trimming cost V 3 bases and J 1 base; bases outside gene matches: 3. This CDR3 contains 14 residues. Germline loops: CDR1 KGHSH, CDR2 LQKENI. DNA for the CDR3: TGTGCCAGCTCACCGGAACAGGGGTCCTACGAGCAGTACTTC. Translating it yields CASSPEQGSYEQYF.

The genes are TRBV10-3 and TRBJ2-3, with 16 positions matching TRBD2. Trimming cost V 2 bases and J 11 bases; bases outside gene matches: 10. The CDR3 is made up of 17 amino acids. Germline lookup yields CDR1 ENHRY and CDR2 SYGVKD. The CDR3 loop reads CAISEQGTSGGASEQYF. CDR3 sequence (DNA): TGTGCCATCAGTGAGCAGGGGACTAGCGGGGGGGCCAGTGAGCAGTATTTT.

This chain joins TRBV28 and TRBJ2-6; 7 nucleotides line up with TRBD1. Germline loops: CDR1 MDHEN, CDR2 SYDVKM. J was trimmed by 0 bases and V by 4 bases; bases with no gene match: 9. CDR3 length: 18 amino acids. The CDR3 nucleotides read TGTGCCAGCAGTTCCCCCGGGACAGCAGGCTCTGGGGCCAACGTCCTGACTTTC. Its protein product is CASSSPGTAGSGANVLTF.